This entry lists 13 T cell receptor beta chains sequenced from one sample in a study of blood T cell repertoires in COVID-19 (dated by TCRdb to about 2020). Library creation used the immunoSEQ multiplex PCR assay. TCRdb provides this immuneACCESS table in a form limited to in-frame rearrangements. Some clones are lacking; in checked studies, under half of them reflect an unresolved V gene, and why the rest are absent is not known. The sample has 35,000 to 50,000 clones on record, roughly nine tenths of them singletons. Around a sixth of the sample rests with the top ten. The sequenced material came from peripheral blood. All receptors come from a man between 65 and 85 years old with active COVID-19.

The chain carries TRBV6-5 and TRBJ1-1, with TRBD1 matching 9 bases. The CDR3 is 16 amino acids. CDR1 and CDR2 from the germline V gene are MNHEY and SVGAGI. Losses at the gene ends were 2 bases for V and 5 bases for J; bases not matched to a gene: 9. The CDR3 sequence: CASSYHTGGDGTEAFF. CDR3 DNA sequence: TGTGCCAGCAGTTACCACACAGGGGGCGATGGGACTGAAGCTTTCTTT.

The chain carries TRBV24-1 and TRBJ2-5, with D perhaps TRBD1 (5 bases). Trimming removed 4 bases from V and 1 base from J, with 9 bases in between. This CDR3 is 14 amino acids long. Per germline, CDR1 KGHDR and CDR2 SFDVKD. Written as DNA, the CDR3 is TGTGCCACCAGTGAAGACAGATCCCAAGAGACCCAGTACTTC. It codes for CATSEDRSQETQYF.

The V call is TRBV10-1, the J call TRBJ2-7; 7 bases are a match to TRBD2. CDR1 WNHNN and CDR2 SYGVQD come from the germline V gene (reference sequence). V shed 0 bases and J 6 bases; nucleotides not matched to a gene: 2. The CDR3 is 13 residues long. In DNA, the CDR3 is TGCGCCAGCAGTGAGTCGGGGGGGGTCGAGCAGTACTTC. This translates into CASSESGGVEQYF.

J is TRBJ2-5 and V is TRBV7-6, with 14 bases that match TRBD2. CDR3 length: 16 residues. CDR1 is SGHVS and CDR2 is FNYEAQ in the germline V gene. Germline trimming cut 4 bases from V and 1 base from J; bases unmatched to any gene: 2. CDR3 coding DNA: TGTGCCAGCAGCTACGGGACTAGCGGGGGCCAAGAGACCCAGTACTTC. This sequence encodes CASSYGTSGGQETQYF.

The rearrangement links TRBV19 to TRBJ2-6; 8 bases fit TRBD2. This CDR3 has 16 amino acids. In germline, CDR1 is LNHDA, CDR2 SQIVND (reference sequence). After removal of 3 bases from V and 2 bases from J, the junction contained 3 bases not matched to a gene. CDR3 loop: CASSIRGGAGANVLTF. The DNA of the CDR3 is TGTGCCAGTAGTATTCGGGGGGGAGCTGGGGCCAACGTCCTGACTTTC. The full variable domain, in which reference TRBV19 and TRBJ2-6 provide the parts outside the CDR3, is DGGITQSPKYLFRKEGQNVTLSCEQNLNHDAMYWYRQDPGQGLRLIYYSQIVNDFQKGDIAEGYSVSREKKESFPLTVTSAQKNPTAFYLCASSIRGGAGANVLTFGAGSRLTVL.

The gene calls are TRBV19 and TRBJ2-2, with 7 bases fitting TRBD1. Germline V lookup: CDR1 LNHDA, CDR2 SQIVND (reference sequence). The V and J ends lost 3 bases and 5 bases, in that order; junction bases with no gene match: 6. CDR3 size: 15 residues. CDR3 region: CASSMGQIITGELFF. In DNA, the CDR3 is TGTGCCAGTAGTATGGGACAGATAATTACCGGGGAGCTGTTTTTT.

The rearrangement links TRBV4-3 to TRBJ2-1; 10 nucleotides line up with TRBD1. With 3 bases clipped from V and 7 bases from J, the junction kept 12 bases outside the gene matches. Germline loops: CDR1 LGHNA, CDR2 YSLEER. The CDR3 contains 17 residues. CDR3 DNA sequence: TGCGCCAGCAGCCAGGACAGGGGGGCGGTATTTGTGAATGAGCAGTTCTTC. Its translation: CASSQDRGAVFVNEQFF.

This rearrangement joins TRBV7-2 to TRBJ2-1, with 11 nucleotides matching TRBD1. Germline V lookup: CDR1 SGHTA, CDR2 FQGNSA. The CDR3 is 15 amino acids. Unmatched junction bases numbered 8, after V lost 6 bases and J lost 7 bases. The CDR3 here is CASREDRGRWNEQFF. The CDR3 DNA follows: TGTGCCAGCAGGGAGGACAGGGGGCGCTGGAATGAGCAGTTCTTC.

The chain is built from TRBV7-9 and TRBJ2-7; D may be TRBD2 (5 bases). CDR3 length equals 14 residues. Germline V gives CDR1 SEHNR, CDR2 FQNEAQ (reference sequence). The V end lost 4 bases, the J end lost 5 bases, and 15 bases lay between the germline ends. The CDR3 spells CASSSPGKSDEQYF. CDR3 in DNA: TGTGCCAGCAGCTCACCCGGGAAGAGCGACGAGCAGTACTTC.

V and J are TRBV7-3 and TRBJ2-5; 12 nucleotides align to TRBD1. CDR1 is SGHTA, CDR2 FQGTGA, per germline. The length of the CDR3 is 16 residues. The V gene end was trimmed by 2 bases and the J gene end by 7 bases; junction bases not matched to a gene: 8. The CDR3 nucleotides are TGTGCCAGCAGCTTAGTTGGGACAGGGGGCGCCGGGACCCAGTACTTC. Encoded protein: CASSLVGTGGAGTQYF.

The genes are TRBV7-2 and TRBJ2-1, with 11 bases fitting TRBD1. CDR1 is SGHTA, CDR2 FQGNSA, per germline. V shed 5 bases, J shed 6 bases, and the junction held 6 bases outside the gene matches. This CDR3 has 15 residues. The chain's CDR3 is CASSHPGQGGNEQFF. As DNA, the CDR3 is TGTGCCAGCAGCCACCCGGGACAGGGGGGCAATGAGCAGTTCTTC.

The V and J genes are TRBV19 and TRBJ1-5; TRBD1 matches 9 bases. This CDR3 is 18 amino acids long. Germline trimming cut 1 base from V and 6 bases from J; bases unmatched to any gene: 13. Germline V lookup: CDR1 LNHDA, CDR2 SQIVND (reference sequence). The CDR3 loop is CASSIAGPGQGLSQPQHF. As DNA, the CDR3 is TGTGCCAGTAGTATAGCCGGACCGGGACAGGGTTTGTCTCAGCCCCAGCATTTT.

There are a few counts of this clone. The chain has TRBV11-2 and TRBJ2-1, with 12 positions matching TRBD2. CDR3 length equals 16 residues. The V segment lost 6 bases and the J segment 1 base; nucleotides outside the gene matches: 4. Germline-derived CDR1 and CDR2 are SGHAT and FQNNGV. CDR3 amino acids: CASRTTSGGSYNEQFF. In DNA form, the CDR3 reads TGTGCCAGCAGGACAACTAGCGGGGGGTCCTACAATGAGCAGTTCTTC.